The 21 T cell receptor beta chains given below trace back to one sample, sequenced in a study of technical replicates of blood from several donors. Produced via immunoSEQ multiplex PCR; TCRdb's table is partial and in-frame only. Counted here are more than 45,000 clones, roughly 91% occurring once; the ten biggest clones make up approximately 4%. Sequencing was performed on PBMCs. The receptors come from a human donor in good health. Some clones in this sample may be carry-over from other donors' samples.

The DNA for the CDR3 is TGTGCCAGCAGTGCGAGGCAAAGAGACAATGAGCAGTTCTTC. Translated, it gives CASSARQRDNEQFF. The rearrangement links TRBV5-4 to TRBJ2-1; no reliable D call. Trimming stripped 5 bases from V and 5 bases from J, with 14 bases between. CDR1 and CDR2 (germline): SGHNT, YYREEE (reference sequence). CDR3 length: 14 residues.

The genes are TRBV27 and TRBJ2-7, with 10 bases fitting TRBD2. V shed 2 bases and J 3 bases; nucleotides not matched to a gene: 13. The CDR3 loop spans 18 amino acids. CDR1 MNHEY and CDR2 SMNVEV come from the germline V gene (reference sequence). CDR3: CASSLRSSGGSRSYEQYF. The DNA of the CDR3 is TGTGCCAGCAGTTTACGATCTAGCGGGGGCTCGAGGAGCTACGAGCAGTACTTC.

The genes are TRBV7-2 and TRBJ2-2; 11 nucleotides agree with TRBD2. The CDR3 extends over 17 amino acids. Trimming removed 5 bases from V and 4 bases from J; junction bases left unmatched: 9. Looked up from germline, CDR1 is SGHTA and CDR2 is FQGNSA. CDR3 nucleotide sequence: TGTGCCAGCAGCCGTATGCTAGCGGGGGGCATCACCGGGGAGCTGTTTTTT. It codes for CASSRMLAGGITGELFF.

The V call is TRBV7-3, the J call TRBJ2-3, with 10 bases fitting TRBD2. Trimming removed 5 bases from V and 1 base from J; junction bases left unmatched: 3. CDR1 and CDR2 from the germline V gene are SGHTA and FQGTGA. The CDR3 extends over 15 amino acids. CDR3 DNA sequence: TGTGCCAGCAGCCTCCTAGCGGGGGGCACAGATACGCAGTATTTT. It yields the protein CASSLLAGGTDTQYF.

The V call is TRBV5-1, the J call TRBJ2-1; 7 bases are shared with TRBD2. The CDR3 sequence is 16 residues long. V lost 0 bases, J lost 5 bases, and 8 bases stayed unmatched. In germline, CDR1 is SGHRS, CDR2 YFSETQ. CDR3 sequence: CASSLAVAGTNNEQFF. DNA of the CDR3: TGCGCCAGCAGCTTGGCTGTAGCGGGCACAAACAATGAGCAGTTCTTC.

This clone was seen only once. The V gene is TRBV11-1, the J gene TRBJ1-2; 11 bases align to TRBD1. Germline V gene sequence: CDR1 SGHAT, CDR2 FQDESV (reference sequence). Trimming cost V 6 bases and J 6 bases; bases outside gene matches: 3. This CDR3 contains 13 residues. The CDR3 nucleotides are TGTGCCAGCAGTGGGGACAGGGGGAATGGCTACACCTTC. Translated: CASSGDRGNGYTF. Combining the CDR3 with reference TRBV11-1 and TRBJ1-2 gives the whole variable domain EAEVAQSPRYKITEKSQAVAFWCDPISGHATLYWYRQILGQGPELLVQFQDESVVDDSQLPKDRFSAERLKGVDSTLKIQPAELGDSAMYLCASSGDRGNGYTFGSGTRLTVV.

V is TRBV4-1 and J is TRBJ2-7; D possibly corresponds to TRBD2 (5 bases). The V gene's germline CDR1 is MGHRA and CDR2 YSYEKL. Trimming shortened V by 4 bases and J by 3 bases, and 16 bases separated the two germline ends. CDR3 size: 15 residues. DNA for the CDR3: TGCGCCAGCAGCCTCGGGTGGGAGTTGGGCTACGAGCAGTACTTC. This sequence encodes CASSLGWELGYEQYF.

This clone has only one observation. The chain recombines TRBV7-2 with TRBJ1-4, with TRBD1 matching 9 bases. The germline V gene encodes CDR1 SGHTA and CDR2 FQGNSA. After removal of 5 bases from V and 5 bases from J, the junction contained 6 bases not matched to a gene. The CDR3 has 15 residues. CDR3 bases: TGTGCCAGCAGCCTGGGACAGGGAGTAAATGAAAAACTGTTTTTT. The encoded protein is CASSLGQGVNEKLFF.

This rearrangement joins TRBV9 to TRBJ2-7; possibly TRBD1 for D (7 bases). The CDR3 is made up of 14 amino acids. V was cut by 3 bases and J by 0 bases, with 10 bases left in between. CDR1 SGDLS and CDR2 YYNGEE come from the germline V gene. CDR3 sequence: CASSARDSSYEQYF. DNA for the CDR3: TGTGCCAGCAGCGCGCGGGACAGCTCCTACGAGCAGTACTTC.

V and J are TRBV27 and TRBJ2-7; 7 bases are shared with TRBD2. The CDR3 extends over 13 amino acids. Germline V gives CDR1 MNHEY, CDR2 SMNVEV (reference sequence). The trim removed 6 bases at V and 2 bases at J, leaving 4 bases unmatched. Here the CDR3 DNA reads TGTGCCAGCAGCCTAGGACTAGCCTACGAGCAGTACTTC. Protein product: CASSLGLAYEQYF.

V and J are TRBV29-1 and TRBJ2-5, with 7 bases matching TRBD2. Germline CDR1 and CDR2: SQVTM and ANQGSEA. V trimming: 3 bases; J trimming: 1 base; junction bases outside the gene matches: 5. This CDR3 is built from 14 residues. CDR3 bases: TGCAGCGTTGACGGGGCTAGCGGCCAAGAGACCCAGTACTTC. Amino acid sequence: CSVDGASGQETQYF.

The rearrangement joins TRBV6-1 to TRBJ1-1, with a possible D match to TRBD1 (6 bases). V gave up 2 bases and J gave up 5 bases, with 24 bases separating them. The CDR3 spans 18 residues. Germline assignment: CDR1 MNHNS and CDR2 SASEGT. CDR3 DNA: TGTGCCAGCAGTGAATGGTTCTGGTCTAGTGGGGGCTCGACTGAAGCTTTCTTT. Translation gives CASSEWFWSSGGSTEAFF.

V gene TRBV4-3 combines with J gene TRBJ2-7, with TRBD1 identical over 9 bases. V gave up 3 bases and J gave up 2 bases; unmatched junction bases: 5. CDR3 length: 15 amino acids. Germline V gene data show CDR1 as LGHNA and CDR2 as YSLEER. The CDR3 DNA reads TGCGCCAGCAGCCAGAGCACAGGGGGCCCCTACGAGCAGTACTTC. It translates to CASSQSTGGPYEQYF.

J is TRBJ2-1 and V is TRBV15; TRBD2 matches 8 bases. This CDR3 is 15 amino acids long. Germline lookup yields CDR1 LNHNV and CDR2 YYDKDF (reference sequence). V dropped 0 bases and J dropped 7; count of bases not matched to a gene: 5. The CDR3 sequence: CATSRDLGLENEQFF. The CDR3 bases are TGTGCCACCAGCAGAGATCTGGGACTAGAAAATGAGCAGTTCTTC.

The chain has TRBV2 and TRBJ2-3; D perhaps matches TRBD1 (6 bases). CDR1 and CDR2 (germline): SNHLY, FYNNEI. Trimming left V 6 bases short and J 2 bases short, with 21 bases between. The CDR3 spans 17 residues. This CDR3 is CASRRLFRDKITDTQYF. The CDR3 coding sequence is TGTGCCAGCAGACGACTGTTTAGGGACAAAATCACAGATACGCAGTATTTT.

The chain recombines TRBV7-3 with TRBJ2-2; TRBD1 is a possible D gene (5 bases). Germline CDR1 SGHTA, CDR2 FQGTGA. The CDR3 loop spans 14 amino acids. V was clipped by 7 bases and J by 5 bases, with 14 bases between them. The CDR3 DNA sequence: TGTGCCAGCACAACAGGAGTAGGTACCGGGGAGCTGTTTTTT. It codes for CASTTGVGTGELFF.

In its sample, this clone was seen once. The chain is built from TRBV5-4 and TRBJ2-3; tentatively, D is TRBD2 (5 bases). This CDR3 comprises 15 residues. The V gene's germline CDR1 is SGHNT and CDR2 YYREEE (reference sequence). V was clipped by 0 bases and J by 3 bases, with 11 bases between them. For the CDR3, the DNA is TGTGCCAGCAGCTTGGTGGCGGGCCTGACAGATACGCAGTATTTT. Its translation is CASSLVAGLTDTQYF.

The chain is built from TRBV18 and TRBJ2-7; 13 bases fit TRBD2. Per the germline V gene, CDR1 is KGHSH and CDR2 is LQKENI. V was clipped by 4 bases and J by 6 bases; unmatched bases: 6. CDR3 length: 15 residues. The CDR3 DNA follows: TGTGCCAGCTCACAACCGGGACTAGCGGGGTTCGAGCAGTACTTC. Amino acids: CASSQPGLAGFEQYF. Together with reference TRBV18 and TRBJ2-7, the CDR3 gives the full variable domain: NAGVMQNPRHLVRRRGQEARLRCSPMKGHSHVYWYRQLPEEGLKFMVYLQKENIIDESGMPKERFSAEFPKEGPSILRIQQVVRGDSAAYFCASSQPGLAGFEQYFGPGTRLTVT.

CDR3 residues: CASSQEPRDEQFF. The DNA of the CDR3 is TGCGCCAGCAGCCAAGAGCCGCGGGACGAGCAGTTCTTC. The chain recombines TRBV4-1 with TRBJ2-1, with D possibly TRBD2 on 6 matching bases. Deletions cut 0 bases from V and 10 bases from J, with 10 bases between. Germline V gene sequence: CDR1 MGHRA, CDR2 YSYEKL. The CDR3 totals 13 residues.

The CDR3 nucleotides read TGTGCCAGCAGTTATGGACTAGCGGGGGTGTACCAAGAGACCCAGTACTTC. Amino acids: CASSYGLAGVYQETQYF. This chain links TRBV2 with TRBJ2-5, with 13 bases aligning to TRBD2. After removal of 5 bases from V and 0 bases from J, the junction contained 6 bases not matched to a gene. The CDR3 length is 17 residues. Germline CDR1 SNHLY, CDR2 FYNNEI. The whole variable domain, remainder taken from reference TRBV2 and TRBJ2-5, is EPEVTQTPSHQVTQMGQEVILRCVPISNHLYFYWYRQILGQKVEFLVSFYNNEISEKSEIFDDQFSVERPDGSNFTLKIRSTKLEDSAMYFCASSYGLAGVYQETQYFGPGTRLLVL.

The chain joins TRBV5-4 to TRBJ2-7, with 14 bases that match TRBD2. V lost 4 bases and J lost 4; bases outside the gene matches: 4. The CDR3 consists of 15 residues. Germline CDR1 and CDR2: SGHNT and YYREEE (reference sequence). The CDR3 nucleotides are TGTGCCAGCAGCAGACTAGCGGGAGGGTCTTACGAGCAGTACTTC. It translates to CASSRLAGGSYEQYF. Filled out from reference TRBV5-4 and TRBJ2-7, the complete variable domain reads ETGVTQSPTHLIKTRGQQVTLRCSSQSGHNTVSWYQQALGQGPQFIFQYYREEENGRGNFPPRFSGLQFPNYSSELNVNALELDDSALYLCASSRLAGGSYEQYFGPGTRLTVT.